The clone carrying this TCR beta chain was seen many times. What it binds is not known. This specimen comes from a study of response to subunit inactivated influenza vaccine. Findings and caveats of the study: T cells newly recruited by each seasonal influenza vaccination are few, the authors suggested.

MiXCR was run by TCRdb on the RT-PCR reads, yielding one entry per CDR3 protein. The table includes around 570,000 distinct CDR3 sequences, 7.6% detected once. This CDR3 region has 11 residues. V was cut by 7 bases and J by 5 bases, with 12 bases left in between. From germline, CDR1 is SQVTM and CDR2 ANQGSEA. This chain joins TRBV29-1 and TRBJ2-7, with a weak D call TRBD1 (6 bases). This receptor was identified in a man between 45 and 75 years old who received an inactivated influenza vaccine. The specimen was PBMCs from blood, collected roughly 24 months after vaccination. This CDR3 is CSATGNHEQYF. The CDR3 bases are TGCAGCGCCACAGGGAACCACGAGCAGTACTTC.